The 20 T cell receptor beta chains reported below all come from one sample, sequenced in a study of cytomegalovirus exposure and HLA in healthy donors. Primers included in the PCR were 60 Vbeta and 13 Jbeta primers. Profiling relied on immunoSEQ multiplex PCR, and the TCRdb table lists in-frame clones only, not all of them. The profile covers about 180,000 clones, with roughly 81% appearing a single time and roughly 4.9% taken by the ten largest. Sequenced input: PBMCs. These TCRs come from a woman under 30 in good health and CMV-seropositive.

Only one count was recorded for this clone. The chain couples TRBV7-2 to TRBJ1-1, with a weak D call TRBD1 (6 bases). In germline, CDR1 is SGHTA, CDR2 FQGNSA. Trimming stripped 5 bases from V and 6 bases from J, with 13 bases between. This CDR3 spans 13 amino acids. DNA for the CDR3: TGTGCCAGCAGCGGACAGCGCGAGGCTGAAGCTTTCTTT. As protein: CASSGQREAEAFF.

In DNA form, the CDR3 reads TGTGCCAGCTCACCCAGTACCCACAATGAGCAGTTCTTC. Its protein product is CASSPSTHNEQFF. V usage is TRBV18 and J usage is TRBJ2-1; D uncertain. This CDR3 region has 13 residues. Trimming pared 3 bases from V and 5 bases from J, leaving 8 bases between. The germline V gene encodes CDR1 KGHSH and CDR2 LQKENI.

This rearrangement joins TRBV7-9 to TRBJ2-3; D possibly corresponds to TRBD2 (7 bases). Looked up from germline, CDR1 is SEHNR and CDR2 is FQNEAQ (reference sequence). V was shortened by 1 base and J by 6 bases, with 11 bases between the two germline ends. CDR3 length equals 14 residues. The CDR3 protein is CASSLGTRGDTQYF. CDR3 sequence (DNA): TGTGCCAGCAGCTTAGGGACTAGGGGGGATACGCAGTATTTT.

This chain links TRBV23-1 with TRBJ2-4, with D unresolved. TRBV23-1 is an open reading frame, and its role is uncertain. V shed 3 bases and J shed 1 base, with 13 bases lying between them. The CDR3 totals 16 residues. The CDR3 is CASSHQFCRAKNIQYF. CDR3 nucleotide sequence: TGCGCCAGCAGTCACCAATTCTGCAGGGCCAAAAACATTCAGTACTTC.

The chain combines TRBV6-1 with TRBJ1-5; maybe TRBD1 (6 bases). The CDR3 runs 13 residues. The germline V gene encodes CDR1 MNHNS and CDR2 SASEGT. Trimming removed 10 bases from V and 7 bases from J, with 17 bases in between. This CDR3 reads CATEAGGPQPQHF. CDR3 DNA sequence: TGTGCCACTGAGGCGGGGGGGCCCCAGCCCCAGCATTTT.

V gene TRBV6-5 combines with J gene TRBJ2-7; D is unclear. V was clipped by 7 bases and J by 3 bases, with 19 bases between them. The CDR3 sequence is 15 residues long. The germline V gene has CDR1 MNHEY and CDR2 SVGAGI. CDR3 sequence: CASTSRGDVDYEQYF. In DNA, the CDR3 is TGTGCCAGCACTTCCAGAGGCGATGTTGACTACGAGCAGTACTTC.

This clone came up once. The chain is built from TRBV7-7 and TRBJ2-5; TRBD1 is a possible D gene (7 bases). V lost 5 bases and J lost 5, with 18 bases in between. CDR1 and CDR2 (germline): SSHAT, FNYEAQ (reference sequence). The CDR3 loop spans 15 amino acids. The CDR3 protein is CASSAAGQPRETQYF. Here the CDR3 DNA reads TGTGCCAGCAGCGCCGCGGGACAGCCCCGGGAGACCCAGTACTTC.

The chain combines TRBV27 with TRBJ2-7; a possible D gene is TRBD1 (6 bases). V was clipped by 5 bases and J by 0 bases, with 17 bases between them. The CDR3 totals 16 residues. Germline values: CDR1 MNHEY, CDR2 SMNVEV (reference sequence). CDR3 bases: TGTGCCAGCAGTGGTGTGATGAGGGGGAGCTCCTACGAGCAGTACTTC. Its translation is CASSGVMRGSSYEQYF.

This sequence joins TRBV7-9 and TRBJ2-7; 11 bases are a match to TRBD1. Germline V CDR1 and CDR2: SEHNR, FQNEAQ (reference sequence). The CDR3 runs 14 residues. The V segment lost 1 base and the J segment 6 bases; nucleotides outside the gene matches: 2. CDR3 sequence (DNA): TGTGCCAGCAGCTTAGAGGGACAGGGGGTCGAGCAGTACTTC. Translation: CASSLEGQGVEQYF.

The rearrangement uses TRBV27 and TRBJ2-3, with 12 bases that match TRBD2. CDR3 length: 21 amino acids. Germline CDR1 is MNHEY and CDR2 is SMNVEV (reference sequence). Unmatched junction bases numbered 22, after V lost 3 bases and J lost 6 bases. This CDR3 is CASSFAPPGLAGPARGDTQYF. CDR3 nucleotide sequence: TGTGCCAGCAGTTTCGCACCTCCGGGACTAGCGGGTCCCGCGCGTGGGGATACGCAGTATTTT.

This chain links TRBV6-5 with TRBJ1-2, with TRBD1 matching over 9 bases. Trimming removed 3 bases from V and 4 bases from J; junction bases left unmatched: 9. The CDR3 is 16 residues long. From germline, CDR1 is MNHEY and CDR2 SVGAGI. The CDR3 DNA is TGTGCCAGCAGTTATGGTATTCTGGACAGGGGCTATGGCTACACCTTC. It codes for CASSYGILDRGYGYTF.

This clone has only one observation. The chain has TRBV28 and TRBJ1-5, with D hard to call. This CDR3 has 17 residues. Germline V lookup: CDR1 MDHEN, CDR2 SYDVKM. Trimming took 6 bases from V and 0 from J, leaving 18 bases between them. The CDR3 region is CASSPPVQAYSNQPQHF. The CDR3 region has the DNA TGTGCCAGCAGCCCCCCCGTGCAAGCTTATAGCAATCAGCCCCAGCATTTT.

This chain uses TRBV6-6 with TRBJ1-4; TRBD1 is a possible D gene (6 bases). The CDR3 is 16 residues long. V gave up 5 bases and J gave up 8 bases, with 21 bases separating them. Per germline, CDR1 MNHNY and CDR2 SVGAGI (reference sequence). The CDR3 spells CASSHPKEKGEEKLFF. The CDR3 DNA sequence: TGTGCCAGCAGTCACCCAAAGGAGAAGGGGGAAGAAAAACTGTTTTTT.

The CDR3 is CASSSWGSNEQYF. CDR3 sequence (DNA): TGTGCCAGCAGTTCTTGGGGCTCAAACGAGCAGTACTTC. The chain employs TRBV6-6 and TRBJ2-5, with D maybe TRBD1 (5 bases). The J call could be wrong; TRBJ2-7 is a better fit for the DNA end. The CDR3 extends over 13 amino acids. Germline V gene sequence: CDR1 MNHNY, CDR2 SVGAGI (reference sequence).

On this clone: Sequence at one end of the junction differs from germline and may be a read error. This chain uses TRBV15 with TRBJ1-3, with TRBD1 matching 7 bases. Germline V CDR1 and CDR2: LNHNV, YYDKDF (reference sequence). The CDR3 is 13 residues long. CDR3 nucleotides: TGTGCCTCCAGGGACAGACCTGGAAACACCATATATTTT. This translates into CASRDRPGNTIYF. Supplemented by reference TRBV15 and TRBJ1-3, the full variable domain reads DAMVIQNPRYQVTQFGKPVTLSCSQTLNHNVMYWYQQKSSQAPKLLFHYYDKDFNNEADTPDNFQSRRPNTSFCFLDIRSPGLGDTAMYLCASRDRPGNTIYFGEGSWLTVV.

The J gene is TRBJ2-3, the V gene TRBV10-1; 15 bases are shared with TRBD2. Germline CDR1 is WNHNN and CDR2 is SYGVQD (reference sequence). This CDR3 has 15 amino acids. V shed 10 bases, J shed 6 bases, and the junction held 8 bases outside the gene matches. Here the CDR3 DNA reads TGCGCCACCGGACTAGCGGGGGGGCCGTATGATACGCAGTATTTT. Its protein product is CATGLAGGPYDTQYF.

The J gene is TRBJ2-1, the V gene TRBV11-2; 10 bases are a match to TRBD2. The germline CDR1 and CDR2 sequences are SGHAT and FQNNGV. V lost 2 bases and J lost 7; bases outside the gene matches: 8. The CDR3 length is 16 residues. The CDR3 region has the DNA TGTGCCAGCAGCTTATCGGCTAGCGGGGGCCCGAATGAGCAGTTCTTC. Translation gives CASSLSASGGPNEQFF.

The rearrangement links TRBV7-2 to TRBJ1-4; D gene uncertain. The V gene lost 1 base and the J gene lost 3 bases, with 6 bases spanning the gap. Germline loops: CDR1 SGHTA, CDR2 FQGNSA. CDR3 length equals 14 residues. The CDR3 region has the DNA TGTGCCAGCAGCTTAGTACAGTCTAATGAAAAACTGTTTTTT. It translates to CASSLVQSNEKLFF. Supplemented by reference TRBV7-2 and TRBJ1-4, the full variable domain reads GAGVSQSPSNKVTEKGKDVELRCDPISGHTALYWYRQSLGQGLEFLIYFQGNSAPDKSGLPSDRFSAERTGGSVSTLTIQRTQQEDSAVYLCASSLVQSNEKLFFGSGTQLSVL.

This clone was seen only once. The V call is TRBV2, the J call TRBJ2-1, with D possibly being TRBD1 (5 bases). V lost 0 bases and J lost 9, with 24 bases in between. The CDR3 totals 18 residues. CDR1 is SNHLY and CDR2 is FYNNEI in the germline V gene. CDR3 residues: CASSEALRQGQGSSEQFF. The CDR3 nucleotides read TGTGCCAGCAGTGAAGCGCTTCGGCAGGGCCAAGGTTCCAGTGAGCAGTTCTTC.

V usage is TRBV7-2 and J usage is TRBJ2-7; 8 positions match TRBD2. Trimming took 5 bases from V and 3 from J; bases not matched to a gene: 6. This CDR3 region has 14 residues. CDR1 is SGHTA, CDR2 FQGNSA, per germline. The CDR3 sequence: CASSPGGQGYEQYF. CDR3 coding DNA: TGTGCCAGCAGCCCGGGGGGGCAGGGCTACGAGCAGTACTTC. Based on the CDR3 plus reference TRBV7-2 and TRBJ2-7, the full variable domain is GAGVSQSPSNKVTEKGKDVELRCDPISGHTALYWYRQSLGQGLEFLIYFQGNSAPDKSGLPSDRFSAERTGGSVSTLTIQRTQQEDSAVYLCASSPGGQGYEQYFGPGTRLTVT.